This T cell receptor beta chain appears in the sequencing data of a study of blood T cells in healthy people across ages. This clonotype appeared a few times. Germline V CDR1 and CDR2: SGHTA, FQGNSA. Between the trimmed V and J ends, which lost 7 bases and 4 bases, there was a span of 17 bases. This CDR3 has 15 amino acids. Primers used in a second PCR of about 7 to 12 cycles were a sample-barcoded 5' primer and a J-beta primer mix. TCRdb fed the 5' RACE reads into MiXCR, producing one record per CDR3 protein. The sample has about 1,800,000 distinct CDR3 sequences, about 28% seen once. Sequencing was carried out using blood. The chain employs TRBV7-2 and TRBJ2-1, with D perhaps assigned TRBD1 or TRBD2 (6 bases each). This TCR derives from a woman aged 25-40 years in good health. CDR3: CASTRGRDGYNEQFF. As DNA, the CDR3 is TGTGCCAGCACCCGGGGGCGGGATGGTTACAATGAGCAGTTCTTC.